This TCR beta chain was sequenced during a study of OX40 agonist ivuxolimab in advanced cancers. Overall study context: Recorded diagnoses for dose-escalation patients were hepatocellular carcinoma, melanoma, renal cell or head and neck cancer. Study observations and caveats: With doses of 0.1 to 3.0 mg/kg, CD4+ and CD8+ blood T cells had undergone clonal expansion by week 6.

A note on this clone: What it recognizes is unknown.

Sequenced by immunoSEQ multiplex PCR; TCRdb stores in-frame clones only, minus some. Here the sample spans approximately 42,000 clones, 75% to 85% being singletons. The germline gives CDR1 MNHNS, CDR2 SASEGT. The V end lost 4 bases, the J end lost 1 base, and 5 bases lay between the germline ends. The CDR3 contains 14 residues. A history of autoimmune disease or systemic immunosuppression excluded patients. The investigators sampled blood at baseline, at cycle 4 day 1, and at cycle 7 day 1. The V call is TRBV6-1, the J call TRBJ1-6, with no clear D. The sequence derives from an adult with an advanced solid tumor such as melanoma, head and neck, liver or kidney cancer. Sequencing used CD4+ or CD8+ T cells sorted from blood, obtained in a trial of the OX40 agonist ivuxolimab. CDR3 bases: TGTGCCAGCAGTGGTCGGTCCTATAATTCACCCCTCCACTTT. It specifies CASSGRSYNSPLHF.